The clone carrying this TCR beta chain was recorded many times. No antigen is known for it. This sample is drawn from a study of T cell repertoires in cytomegalovirus infection. Study context: Both a matching HLA type and CMV infection were indicated by public TCR beta signatures.

Via MiXCR, TCRdb re-called the reads, giving one row per CDR3 protein. The sample contains approximately 730,000 distinct CDR3 sequences, 30% to 35% of which appear only once. Germline CDR1 reads SGHTA; CDR2 reads FQGNSA. Trimming took 5 bases from V and 0 from J, leaving 7 bases between them. The CDR3 consists of 13 residues. Study-level findings and limits: Cumulative public TCR beta family frequency identified carriers of CMV plus the relevant HLA.

This clonotype was sampled from a human donor in good health (CMV status not recorded). Some clones in this sample may be carry-over from other donors' samples. The V and J genes are TRBV7-2 and TRBJ1-1, with D unclear. The source material was cultured PBMCs, sampled from culture after CMV antigen stimulation. CDR3 protein: CASSNDMNTEAFF. Written as DNA, the CDR3 is TGTGCCAGCAGCAATGACATGAACACTGAAGCTTTCTTT.